This note documents a single T cell receptor beta chain sequence. Its antigen is undetermined. CDR1 is MDHEN and CDR2 is SYDVKM in the germline V gene. The V segment lost 6 bases and the J segment 3 bases; nucleotides outside the gene matches: 4. The CDR3 is 13 residues long. The study ran its PCR with 60 Vbeta and 13 Jbeta primers. Some clones are missing from TCRdb's copy, which holds only in-frame ones; the method was immunoSEQ multiplex PCR. The data hold some 40,000 clones, with over 75% observed a single time. The entry originates in a study of cytomegalovirus exposure and HLA in healthy donors. Whole-study context: Among roughly 180 million T cells, an earlier analysis found 90 million to 130 million unique TCR beta sequences. Whole-study results and caveats: Owing to their indistinguishability, certain V segments, notably TRBV6-2 and TRBV6-3, were excluded. Most likely, a cluster of highly shared sequence variants arose as a sequencing artifact. Many donors carried some public TCRs, although rarity characterized most TCR sequences.

The origin of this receptor is a man aged 50-59 years in good health and CMV-seronegative. Sequences were obtained from PBMCs. The chain carries TRBV28 and TRBJ2-7; TRBD1 matches at 8 bases. The CDR3 nucleotides read TGTGCCAGCAGGGTAACAGGGGGCTACGAGCAGTACTTC. Protein product: CASRVTGGYEQYF.